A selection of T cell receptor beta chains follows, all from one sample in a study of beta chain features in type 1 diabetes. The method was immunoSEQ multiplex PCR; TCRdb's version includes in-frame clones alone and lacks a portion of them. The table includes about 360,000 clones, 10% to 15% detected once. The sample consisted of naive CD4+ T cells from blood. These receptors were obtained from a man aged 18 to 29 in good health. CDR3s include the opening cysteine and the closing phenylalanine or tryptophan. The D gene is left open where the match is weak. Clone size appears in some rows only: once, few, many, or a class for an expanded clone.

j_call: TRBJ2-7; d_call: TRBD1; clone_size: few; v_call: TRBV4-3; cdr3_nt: TGCGCCAGCAGCCAAGGGGCCGGGACAGGGGCCTACGAGCAGTACTTC; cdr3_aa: CASSQGAGTGAYEQYF
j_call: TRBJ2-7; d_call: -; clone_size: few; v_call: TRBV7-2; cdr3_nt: TGTGCCAGCAGTCACGGGAGAGAGTCCTACGAGCAGTACTTC; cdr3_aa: CASSHGRESYEQYF
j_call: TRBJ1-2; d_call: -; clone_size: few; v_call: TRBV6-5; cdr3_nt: TGTGCCAGCAGGCGTAGCGGGAGGGGAGACTATGGCTACACCTTC; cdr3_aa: CASRRSGRGDYGYTF
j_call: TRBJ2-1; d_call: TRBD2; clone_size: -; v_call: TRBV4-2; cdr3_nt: TGTGCCAGCAGCCAAGGAGCCGGGACTAGAGGTAATGAGCAGTTCTTC; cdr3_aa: CASSQGAGTRGNEQFF
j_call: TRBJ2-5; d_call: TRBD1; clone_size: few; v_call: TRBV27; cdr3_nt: TGTGCCAGCAGTTTGACAGGGTGGGGACGGGAGACCCAGTACTTC; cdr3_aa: CASSLTGWGRETQYF
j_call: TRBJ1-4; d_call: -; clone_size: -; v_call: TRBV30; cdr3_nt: TGTGCCTGGAGTGAAGTTTTCGGTCGAAAACTGTTTTTT; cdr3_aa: CAWSEVFGRKLFF
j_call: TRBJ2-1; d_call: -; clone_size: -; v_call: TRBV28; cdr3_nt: TGTGCCAGCACCCCCCCGGGACTTTACAATGAGCAGTTCTTC; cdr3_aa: CASTPPGLYNEQFF
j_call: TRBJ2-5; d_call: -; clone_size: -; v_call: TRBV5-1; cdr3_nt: TGCGCCAGCAGCTTGCGACTAGATGGGGAGACCCAGTACTTC; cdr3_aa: CASSLRLDGETQYF
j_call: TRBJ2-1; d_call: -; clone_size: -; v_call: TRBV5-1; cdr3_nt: TGCGCCAGCAGCTTGGTGGCGGGGGCCTCCTACAATGAGCAGTTCTTC; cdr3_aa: CASSLVAGASYNEQFF
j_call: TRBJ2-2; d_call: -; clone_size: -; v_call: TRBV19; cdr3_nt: TGTGCCAGTAGTATAGAACGAGTGGTCGGGGAGCTGTTTTTT; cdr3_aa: CASSIERVVGELFF
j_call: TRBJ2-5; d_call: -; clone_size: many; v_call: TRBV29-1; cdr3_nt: TGCAGCGCCCAGGGGACGAACCAAGAGACCCAGTACTTC; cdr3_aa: CSAQGTNQETQYF
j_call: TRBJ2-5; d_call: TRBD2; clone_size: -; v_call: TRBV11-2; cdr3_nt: TGTGCCAGCAGGCGGGGGCTAGCGGGGGGGAAAATCCAAGAGACCCAGTACTTC; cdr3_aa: CASRRGLAGGKIQETQYF
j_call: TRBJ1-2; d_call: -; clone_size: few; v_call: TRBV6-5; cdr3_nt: TGTGCCAGCAGCCGAGGAGGGTTTACGGACGGTGGCTACACCTTC; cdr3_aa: CASSRGGFTDGGYTF
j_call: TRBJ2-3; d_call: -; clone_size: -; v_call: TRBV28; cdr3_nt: TGTGCCAGTCGGAGAAGGGGTACAGATACGCAGTATTTT; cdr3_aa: CASRRRGTDTQYF
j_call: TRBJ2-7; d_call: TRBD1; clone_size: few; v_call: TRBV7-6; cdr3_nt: TGTGCCAGCAGCTTACCCGAAGGGGGCGGCGGCTCCTACGAGCAGTACTTC; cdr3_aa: CASSLPEGGGGSYEQYF
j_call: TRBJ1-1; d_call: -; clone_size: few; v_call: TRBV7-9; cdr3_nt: TGTGCCAGCAGCACCAGGGGCGGCACTGAAGCTTTCTTT; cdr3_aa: CASSTRGGTEAFF
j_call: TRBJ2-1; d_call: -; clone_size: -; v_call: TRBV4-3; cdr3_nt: TGCGCCAGCAGCCCGCTAAGAGGATTAAACGGTGAGCAGTTCTTC; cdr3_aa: CASSPLRGLNGEQFF
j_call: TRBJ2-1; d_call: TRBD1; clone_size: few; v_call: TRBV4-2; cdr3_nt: TGTGCCAGCAGCCAAGTCCTACAGGGGGCTGATGAGCAGTTCTTC; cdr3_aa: CASSQVLQGADEQFF